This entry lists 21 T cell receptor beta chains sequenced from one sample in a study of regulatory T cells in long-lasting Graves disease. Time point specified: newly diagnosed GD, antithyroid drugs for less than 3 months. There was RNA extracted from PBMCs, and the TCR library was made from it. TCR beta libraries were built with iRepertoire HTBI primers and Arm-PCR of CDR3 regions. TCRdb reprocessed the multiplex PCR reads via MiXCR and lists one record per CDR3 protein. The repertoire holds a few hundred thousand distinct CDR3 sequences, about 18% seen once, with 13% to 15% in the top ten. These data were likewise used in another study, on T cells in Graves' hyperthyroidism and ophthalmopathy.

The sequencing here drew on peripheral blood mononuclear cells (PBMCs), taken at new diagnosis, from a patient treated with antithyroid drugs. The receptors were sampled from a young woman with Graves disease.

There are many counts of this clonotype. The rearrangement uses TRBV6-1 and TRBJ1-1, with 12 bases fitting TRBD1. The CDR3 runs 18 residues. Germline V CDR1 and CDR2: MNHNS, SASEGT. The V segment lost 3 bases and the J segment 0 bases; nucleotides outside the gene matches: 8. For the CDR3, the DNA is TGTGCCAGCAGTGATGGGACAGGGGGCGCGGGGCTGAACACTGAAGCTTTCTTT. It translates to CASSDGTGGAGLNTEAFF.

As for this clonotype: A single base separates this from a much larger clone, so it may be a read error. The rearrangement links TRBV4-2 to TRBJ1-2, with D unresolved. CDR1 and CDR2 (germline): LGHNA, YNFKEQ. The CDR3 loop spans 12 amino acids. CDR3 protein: CASGQDLRGYTF. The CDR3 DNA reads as TGTGCCAGCGGCCAAGATCTGCGGGGCTACACCTTC.

The CDR3 here is CSARKTGEPQHF. The DNA of the CDR3 is TGCAGTGCTAGAAAGACTGGGGAGCCCCAGCATTTT. J is TRBJ1-5 and V is TRBV20-1, with D uncertain. This CDR3 spans 12 amino acids. Deletions cut 2 bases from V and 8 bases from J, with 10 bases between. CDR1 and CDR2 from the germline V gene are DFQATT and SNEGSKA (reference sequence).

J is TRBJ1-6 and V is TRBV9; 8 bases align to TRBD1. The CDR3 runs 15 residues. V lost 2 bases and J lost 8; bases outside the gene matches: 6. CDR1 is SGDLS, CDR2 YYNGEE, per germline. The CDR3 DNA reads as TGTGCCAGCAGCGTGGGTGGGACAGGCGATTCACCCCTCCACTTT. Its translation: CASSVGGTGDSPLHF.

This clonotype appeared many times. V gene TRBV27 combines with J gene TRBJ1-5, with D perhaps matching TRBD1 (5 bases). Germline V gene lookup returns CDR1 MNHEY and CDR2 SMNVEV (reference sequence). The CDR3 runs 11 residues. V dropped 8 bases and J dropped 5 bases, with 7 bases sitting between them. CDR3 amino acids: CASGGYQPQHF. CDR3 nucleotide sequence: TGTGCCAGCGGGGGATATCAGCCCCAGCATTTT.

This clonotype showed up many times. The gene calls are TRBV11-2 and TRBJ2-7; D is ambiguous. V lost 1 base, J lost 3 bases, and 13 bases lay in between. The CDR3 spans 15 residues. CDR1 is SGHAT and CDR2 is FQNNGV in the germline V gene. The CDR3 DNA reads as TGTGCCAGCAGCTTAGTTGTGGGCAGAAACTACGAGCAGTACTTC. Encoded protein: CASSLVVGRNYEQYF.

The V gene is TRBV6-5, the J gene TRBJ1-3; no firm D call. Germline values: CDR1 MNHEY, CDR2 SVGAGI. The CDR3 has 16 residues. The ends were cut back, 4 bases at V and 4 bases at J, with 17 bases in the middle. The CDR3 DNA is TGTGCCAGCAGTTTCTTGTCTGCGGGTGGAGGAAACACCATATATTTT. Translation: CASSFLSAGGGNTIYF.

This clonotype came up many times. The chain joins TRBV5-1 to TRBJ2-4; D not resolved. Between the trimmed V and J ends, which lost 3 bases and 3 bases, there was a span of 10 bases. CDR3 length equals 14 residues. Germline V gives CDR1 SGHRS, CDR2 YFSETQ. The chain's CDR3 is CASSSDLGKNIQYF. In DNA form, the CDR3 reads TGCGCCAGCAGCTCGGATTTGGGCAAAAACATTCAGTACTTC.

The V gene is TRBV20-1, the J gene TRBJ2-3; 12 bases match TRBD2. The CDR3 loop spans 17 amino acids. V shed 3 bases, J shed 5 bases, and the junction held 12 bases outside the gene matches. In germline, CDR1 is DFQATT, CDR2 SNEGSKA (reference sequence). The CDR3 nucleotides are TGCAGTGCTAGGAGGGCTAGCGGGGGGGTGATATTAGATACGCAGTATTTT. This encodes CSARRASGGVILDTQYF.

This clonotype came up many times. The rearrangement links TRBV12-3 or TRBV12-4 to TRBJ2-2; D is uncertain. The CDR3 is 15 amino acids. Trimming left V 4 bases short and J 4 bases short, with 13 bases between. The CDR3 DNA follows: TGTGCCAGCAGTTCTAGTCGGTCGCGCACCGGGGAGCTGTTTTTT. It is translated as CASSSSRSRTGELFF.

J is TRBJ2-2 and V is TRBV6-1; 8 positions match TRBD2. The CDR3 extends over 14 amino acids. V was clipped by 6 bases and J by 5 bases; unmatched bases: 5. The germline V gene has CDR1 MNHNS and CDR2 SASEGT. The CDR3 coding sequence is TGTGCCAGCAGAGAACTAGCGGAGACCGGGGAGCTGTTTTTT. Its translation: CASRELAETGELFF.

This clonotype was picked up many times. The CDR3 DNA is TGCAGTGCTAGAAGAGAGGGGGCGGGAACTGAAGCTTTCTTT. This translates into CSARREGAGTEAFF. The gene calls are TRBV20-1 and TRBJ1-1, with 7 nucleotides matching TRBD1. V lost 2 bases, J lost 5 bases, and 8 bases stayed unmatched. Germline V lookup: CDR1 DFQATT, CDR2 SNEGSKA (reference sequence). The CDR3 loop spans 14 amino acids.

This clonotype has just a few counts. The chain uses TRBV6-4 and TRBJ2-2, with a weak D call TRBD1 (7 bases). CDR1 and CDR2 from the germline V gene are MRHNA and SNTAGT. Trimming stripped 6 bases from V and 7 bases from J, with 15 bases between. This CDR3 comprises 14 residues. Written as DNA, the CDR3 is TGTGCCAGCAGGAAGGAGGGGGCGAGCGGGGAGCTGTTTTTT. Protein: CASRKEGASGELFF.

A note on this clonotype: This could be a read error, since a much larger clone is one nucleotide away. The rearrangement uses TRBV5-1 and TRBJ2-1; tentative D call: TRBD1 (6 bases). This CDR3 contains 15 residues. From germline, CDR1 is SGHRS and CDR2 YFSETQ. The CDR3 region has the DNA TGCGTCAGCAGCTTCTCAGGGGATTCCTACAATGAGCAGTTCTTC. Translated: CVSSFSGDSYNEQFF.

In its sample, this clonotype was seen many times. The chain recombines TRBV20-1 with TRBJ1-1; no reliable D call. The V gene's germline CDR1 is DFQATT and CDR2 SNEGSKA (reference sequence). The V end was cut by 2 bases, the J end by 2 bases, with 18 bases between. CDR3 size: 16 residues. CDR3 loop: CSARLLRPRENTEAFF. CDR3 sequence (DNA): TGCAGTGCTAGACTGTTGCGTCCTAGGGAAAACACTGAAGCTTTCTTT.

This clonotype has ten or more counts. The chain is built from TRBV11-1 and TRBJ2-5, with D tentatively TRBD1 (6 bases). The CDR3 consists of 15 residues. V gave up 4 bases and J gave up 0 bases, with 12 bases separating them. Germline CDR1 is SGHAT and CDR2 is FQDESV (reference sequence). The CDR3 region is CASSSATGNQETQYF. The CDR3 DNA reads TGTGCCAGCAGCTCAGCAACAGGGAACCAAGAGACCCAGTACTTC.

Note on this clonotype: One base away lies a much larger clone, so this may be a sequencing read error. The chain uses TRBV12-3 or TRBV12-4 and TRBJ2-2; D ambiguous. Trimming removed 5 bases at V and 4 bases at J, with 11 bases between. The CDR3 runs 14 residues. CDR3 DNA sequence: TGTGCCAGCAGTCTACACCCAGGCACCGGGGAGCTGTTTTTT. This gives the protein CASSLHPGTGELFF.

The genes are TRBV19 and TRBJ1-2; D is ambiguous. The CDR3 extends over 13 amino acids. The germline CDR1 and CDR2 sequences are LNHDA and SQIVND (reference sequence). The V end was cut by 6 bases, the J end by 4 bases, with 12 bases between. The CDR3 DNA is TGTGCCAGTAGATCGGACGGAGGCTATGGCTACACCTTC. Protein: CASRSDGGYGYTF.

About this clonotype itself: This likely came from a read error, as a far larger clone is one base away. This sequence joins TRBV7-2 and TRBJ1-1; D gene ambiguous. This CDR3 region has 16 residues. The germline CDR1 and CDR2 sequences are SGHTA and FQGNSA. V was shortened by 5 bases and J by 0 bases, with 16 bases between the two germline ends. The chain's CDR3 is CASSPTGAGMNTEAFF. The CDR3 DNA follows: TGTGCCAGCAGCCCAACGGGAGCGGGGATGAACACTGAAGCTTTCTTT.

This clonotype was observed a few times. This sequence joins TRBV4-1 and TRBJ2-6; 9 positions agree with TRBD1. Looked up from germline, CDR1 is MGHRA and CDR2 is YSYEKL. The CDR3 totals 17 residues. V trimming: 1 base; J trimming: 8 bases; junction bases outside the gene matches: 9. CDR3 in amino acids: CASSQAIRTGVTNVLTF. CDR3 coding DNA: TGCGCCAGCAGCCAAGCGATAAGGACAGGGGTTACCAACGTCCTGACTTTC.

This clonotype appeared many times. CDR3 sequence reads: CASRYHRGLGETQYF. The CDR3 nucleotides read TGTGCCAGCAGGTACCACAGGGGTCTGGGAGAGACCCAGTACTTC. This chain connects TRBV6-5 to TRBJ2-5; 7 bases agree with TRBD1. The germline V gene has CDR1 MNHEY and CDR2 SVGAGI. Trimming at V came to 6 bases and at J to 4 bases, leaving 11 bases not matched to a gene. The CDR3 loop spans 15 amino acids.